These 20 T cell receptor beta chains originate from one sample sequenced in a study of identical twins. MiXCR was run by TCRdb on the 5' RACE reads, yielding one entry per CDR3 protein. The table has about 450,000 distinct CDR3 sequences, 18% seen once. Input material: naive T cells sorted from blood. The source is a man aged 45 to 65 in good health.

J is TRBJ2-5 and V is TRBV3-1; D is ambiguous. This CDR3 comprises 11 residues. The V end lost 9 bases, the J end lost 5 bases, and 10 bases lay between the germline ends. Germline V CDR1 and CDR2: LGHDT, YNNKEL (reference sequence). Here the CDR3 DNA reads TGTGCCAGTCGGTCTGCCGAGACCCAGTACTTC. Translated: CASRSAETQYF.

This clonotype was counted between two and nine times. The chain has TRBV6-2 or TRBV6-3 and TRBJ2-5; D is unresolved. CDR3 length equals 13 residues. V shed 0 bases and J shed 6 bases, with 8 bases lying between them. Germline V gene data show CDR1 as MNHEY and CDR2 as SVGEGT. The CDR3 region has the DNA TGTGCCAGCAGTTACTCTCGAGGCCAGACCCAGTACTTC. It specifies CASSYSRGQTQYF.

This clonotype turned up a few times. The chain employs TRBV5-6 and TRBJ2-5; unclear D gene. CDR1 and CDR2 (germline): SGHDT, YYEEEE. V lost 1 base and J lost 3, with 13 bases in between. This CDR3 region has 15 residues. For the CDR3, the DNA is TGTGCCAGCAGCTTGTACTCAGCTGTCAAAGAGACCCAGTACTTC. As protein: CASSLYSAVKETQYF.

This clonotype turned up a few times. The chain has TRBV6-5 and TRBJ2-7, with TRBD1 identical over 8 bases. This CDR3 spans 13 amino acids. The trim removed 2 bases at V and 6 bases at J, leaving 3 bases unmatched. The germline V gene has CDR1 MNHEY and CDR2 SVGAGI. CDR3 loop: CASSYGGTGEQYF. In nucleotides, the CDR3 is TGTGCCAGCAGTTACGGGGGGACAGGCGAGCAGTACTTC.

This clonotype was recorded many times. The junction shows a germline mismatch at one end, possibly a read error. The chain carries TRBV27 and TRBJ2-7; TRBD1 is a possible D gene (5 bases). The length of the CDR3 is 13 residues. Germline V CDR1 and CDR2: MNHEY, SMNVEV (reference sequence). The CDR3 sequence: CASSFQGSYEQYF. The CDR3 DNA is TGCGCCAGCAGCTTTCAGGGCTCCTACGAGCAGTACTTC.

This clonotype was observed a few times. The chain combines TRBV7-6 with TRBJ2-2; 8 bases fit TRBD1. J was trimmed by 0 bases and V by 1 base; bases with no gene match: 10. The CDR3 covers 19 residues. Per germline, CDR1 SGHVS and CDR2 FNYEAQ. CDR3 coding DNA: TGTGCCAGCAGCTTAGTTAGCCCGAGGGACAGGACGAACACCGGGGAGCTGTTTTTT. This gives the protein CASSLVSPRDRTNTGELFF.

Only a few counts were recorded for this clonotype. This chain connects TRBV10-3 to TRBJ1-1, with D possibly TRBD1 on 5 matching bases. V dropped 2 bases and J dropped 4 bases, with 8 bases sitting between them. The germline gives CDR1 ENHRY, CDR2 SYGVKD. This CDR3 spans 13 amino acids. CDR3 protein: CAISERGGTEAFF. CDR3 coding DNA: TGTGCCATCAGTGAGCGGGGGGGCACTGAAGCTTTCTTT.

This clonotype was seen a few times. The V and J genes are TRBV6-5 and TRBJ1-2, with a weak D call TRBD1 (6 bases). Germline CDR1 and CDR2: MNHEY and SVGAGI. V lost 0 bases and J 4 bases, leaving 18 bases between the germline ends. CDR3 length: 17 amino acids. The CDR3 region is CASSYSARGGSGYGYTF. The CDR3 coding sequence is TGTGCCAGCAGTTACTCCGCCAGGGGAGGGTCGGGCTATGGCTACACCTTC.

In this sample, this clonotype turned up many times. The V gene is TRBV6-5, the J gene TRBJ1-5, with D uncertain. The CDR3 has 14 amino acids. Germline CDR1 and CDR2: MNHEY and SVGAGI. Trimming removed 2 bases from V and 2 bases from J, with 7 bases in between. The CDR3 sequence is CASSYGPGNQPQHF. The CDR3 DNA sequence: TGTGCCAGCAGTTACGGCCCAGGCAATCAGCCCCAGCATTTT.

This clonotype occurred a few times. The CDR3 loop reads CASSSHSGANVLTF. The CDR3 region has the DNA TGTGCCAGCAGCTCCCACTCTGGGGCCAACGTCCTGACTTTC. The V and J genes are TRBV7-3 and TRBJ2-6; no definite D call. The CDR3 totals 14 residues. Between the trimmed V and J ends, which lost 4 bases and 0 bases, there was a span of 4 bases. The V gene's germline CDR1 is SGHTA and CDR2 FQGTGA.

The V gene is TRBV6-2 or TRBV6-3, the J gene TRBJ2-4, with 7 bases that match TRBD2. Trimming took 3 bases from V and 3 from J; bases not matched to a gene: 8. The CDR3 contains 16 residues. In germline, CDR1 is MNHEY, CDR2 SVGEGT. CDR3 nucleotides: TGTGCCAGCAGTTATGGGGGGAGGGTGGTCAAAAACATTCAGTACTTC. The encoded protein is CASSYGGRVVKNIQYF.

This clonotype has ten or more counts. The CDR3 DNA reads TGTGCCAGTACAGGGTTGGGGCAAGAGACCCAGTACTTC. Translated, it gives CASTGLGQETQYF. The rearrangement links TRBV2 to TRBJ2-5; possibly TRBD1 for D (6 bases). Trimming removed 9 bases at V and 2 bases at J, with 13 bases between. The CDR3 is 13 residues long. Looked up from germline, CDR1 is SNHLY and CDR2 is FYNNEI.

This chain connects TRBV4-1 to TRBJ1-1; TRBD1 matches at 7 bases. Germline V CDR1 and CDR2: MGHRA, YSYEKL. There are 15 residues in the CDR3. V shed 4 bases and J 8 bases; nucleotides not matched to a gene: 13. CDR3 DNA sequence: TGCGCCAGCAGCCCGCAGGGACAGCCCTTCACAGAAGCTTTCTTT. It encodes CASSPQGQPFTEAFF.

A few counts support this clonotype. This chain connects TRBV25-1 to TRBJ2-3; D not certain. Deletions cut 7 bases from V and 0 bases from J, with 23 bases between. The CDR3 totals 18 residues. The germline CDR1 and CDR2 sequences are MGHDK and SYGVNS. CDR3 bases: TGTGCCAGCACCCCGGTTGGTCCACTTAATTCTAGCACAGATACGCAGTATTTT. Protein product: CASTPVGPLNSSTDTQYF.

The gene calls are TRBV15 and TRBJ2-5, with D unresolved. CDR1 and CDR2 (germline): LNHNV, YYDKDF (reference sequence). The CDR3 spans 17 residues. V was trimmed by 3 bases and J by 7 bases, leaving 24 bases between them. CDR3 bases: TGTGCCACCAGCAGGGCCCTGAGTGTCCTAGAGGCCCCGACCCAGTACTTC. Amino acids: CATSRALSVLEAPTQYF.

The gene calls are TRBV4-2 and TRBJ2-3; D uncertain. Trimming took off 0 bases at V and 0 bases at J, with 10 bases between the two ends. Germline loops: CDR1 LGHNA, CDR2 YNFKEQ. This CDR3 contains 16 residues. The CDR3 DNA sequence: TGTGCCAGCAGCCAAGATCCGGCGACCAGCACAGATACGCAGTATTTT. It codes for CASSQDPATSTDTQYF.

There are many counts of this clonotype. The chain links TRBV5-5 to TRBJ2-3; 10 bases are a match to TRBD1. From germline, CDR1 is SGHKS and CDR2 YYEKEE (reference sequence). V gave up 6 bases and J gave up 3 bases; unmatched junction bases: 4. The CDR3 length is 14 residues. The CDR3 here is CASTQDRGTDTQYF. The CDR3, as DNA: TGTGCCAGCACCCAGGACAGGGGGACAGATACGCAGTATTTT.

The V gene is TRBV20-1, the J gene TRBJ1-1; tentative D call: TRBD1 (5 bases). The CDR3 spans 12 residues. The germline V and J ends were trimmed by 3 bases and 5 bases, with 10 bases remaining between them. Germline V gene data show CDR1 as DFQATT and CDR2 as SNEGSKA (reference sequence). In DNA form, the CDR3 reads TGCAGTGCTAGGAGAGGGGAAACTGAAGCTTTCTTT. Residues: CSARRGETEAFF.

The chain couples TRBV25-1 to TRBJ2-3, with 11 bases identical to TRBD1. Germline CDR1 and CDR2: MGHDK and SYGVNS. The CDR3 is made up of 14 amino acids. The J segment lost 3 bases and the V segment lost 11 bases, leaving 7 bases of the junction unmatched. The CDR3 region has the DNA TGTGCCTCCTCGGGACAGGGGGGAACAGATACGCAGTATTTT. Protein product: CASSGQGGTDTQYF.

Here the CDR3 reads CASSFLGTSGISSYEQYF. CDR3 nucleotide sequence: TGTGCCAGCAGCTTCTTGGGGACTAGCGGGATCAGCTCCTACGAGCAGTACTTC. The gene calls are TRBV12-3 or TRBV12-4 and TRBJ2-7, with 13 bases lining up with TRBD2. V lost 6 bases to trimming and J lost 0 bases; unmatched junction nucleotides: 11. The CDR3 spans 18 residues.